The present T cell receptor (beta chain) was sequenced within a study of shared clonotypes between healthy human individuals. Sequencing was performed with immunoSEQ multiplex PCR; in TCRdb, only in-frame clones are kept and a portion is missing. The repertoire holds about 490,000 clones, with approximately 80% as singletons. The CDR3 sequence is 17 residues long. Germline lookup yields CDR1 MDHEN and CDR2 SYDVKM. V lost 2 bases to trimming and J lost 2 bases, with 19 bases between them. At least ten counts were recorded for this clone. The donors were all Caucasian adults (living in Nashville, Tennessee).

The rearrangement joins TRBV28 to TRBJ2-7, with TRBD2 as a possible D gene (5 bases). Material: PBMCs. This receptor was obtained from a woman between 40 and 50 years old in good health. Some clones in this sample may be carry-over from other donors' samples. This CDR3 reads CASSLKDALAPTYEQYF. The CDR3 DNA reads as TGTGCCAGCAGTTTAAAGGACGCGCTAGCTCCCACCTACGAGCAGTACTTC.